Listed below are T cell receptor beta chains from one sample, sequenced in a study of T-cell memory formation after mild COVID-19. TCRdb used MiXCR to reprocess the 5' RACE reads, holding one entry per CDR3 protein. The repertoire includes around 530,000 distinct CDR3 sequences, about 20% of them detected once, and roughly 8.1% sits in the top ten. Sequencing was carried out using PBMCs or a T cell subset sorted from them (not recorded which). All receptors come from an adult woman who had mild COVID-19 (a few samples of this study predate the infection). Cell type and time point are not known. The CDR3 runs from the conserved cysteine through the conserved F or W. The D gene is left open where the match is weak. Rows give clone size only sometimes, using once, few, many, or a class for an expanded clone.

D | size | J | V | CDR3 | DNA
- | - | TRBJ2-1 | TRBV29-1 | CSVEVGQSGANEQFF | TGCAGCGTTGAAGTCGGACAGTCGGGGGCTAATGAGCAGTTCTTC
- | few | TRBJ2-1 | TRBV6-2/TRBV6-3 | CASRRPGPGGQFF | TGTGCCAGCAGGCGACCAGGCCCCGGCGGGCAGTTCTTC
TRBD1 | - | TRBJ1-1 | TRBV2 | CASSKDRASPNMNTEAFF | TGTGCCAGCAGTAAGGACAGGGCCAGCCCGAATATGAACACTGAAGCTTTCTTT
- | - | TRBJ2-1 | TRBV7-2 | CASSFGRNNEQFF | TGTGCCAGCAGCTTCGGCCGCAACAATGAGCAGTTCTTC
- | few | TRBJ1-1 | TRBV5-1 | CASSADRSTEAFF | TGCGCCAGCAGCGCCGACAGGTCCACTGAAGCTTTCTTT
- | - | TRBJ2-7 | TRBV5-5 | CASSLGTASEPSYEQYF | TGTGCCAGCAGCTTGGGCACAGCTTCTGAGCCCTCCTACGAGCAGTACTTC
TRBD2 | many | TRBJ2-5 | TRBV20-1 | CSAREAGGGQETQYF | TGCAGTGCTAGGGAAGCGGGAGGGGGGCAAGAGACCCAGTACTTC
- | - | TRBJ1-2 | TRBV18 | CASSPATDSYTF | TGTGCCAGCTCACCTGCGACAGATAGCTACACCTTC
- | few | TRBJ1-1 | TRBV5-1 | CASSFIGGTEAFF | TGCGCCAGCAGCTTCATAGGGGGCACTGAAGCTTTCTTT
- | many | TRBJ2-1 | TRBV19 | CASSRGGDYNEQFF | TGTGCCAGTAGCCGAGGAGGGGACTACAATGAGCAGTTCTTC
TRBD2 | few | TRBJ2-1 | TRBV5-1 | CASSSGRRYNEQFF | TGCGCCAGCAGTTCCGGGAGGAGATACAATGAGCAGTTCTTC
- | once | TRBJ1-5 | TRBV20-1 | CSARPNRGVGQPQHF | TGCAGTGCTAGACCCAATAGGGGGGTAGGACAGCCCCAGCATTTT
- | - | TRBJ1-1 | TRBV5-6 | CASVQQGGTEAFF | TGTGCCAGCGTGCAACAGGGAGGGACTGAAGCTTTCTTT
- | - | TRBJ1-2 | TRBV20-1 | CSARSRSGYTF | TGCAGTGCTAGGAGCAGGAGTGGCTACACCTTC
- | few | TRBJ2-1 | TRBV3-1 | CASSPVEDSFYNEQFF | TGTGCCAGCAGCCCAGTAGAGGACTCTTTCTACAATGAGCAGTTCTTC
- | few | TRBJ2-5 | TRBV6-1 | CASSEGNSQETQYF | TGTGCCAGCAGTGAAGGGAACAGCCAAGAGACCCAGTACTTC
- | - | TRBJ1-1 | TRBV5-1 | CASSWGANTEAFF | TGCGCCAGCAGCTGGGGGGCAAACACTGAAGCTTTCTTT
- | - | TRBJ1-6 | TRBV5-1 | CASSLGDTHSPLHF | TGCGCCAGCAGCTTGGGGGACACTCATTCACCCCTCCACTTT
- | - | TRBJ2-5 | TRBV24-1 | CATSDTGRQETQYF | TGTGCCACCAGTGACACGGGACGGCAAGAGACCCAGTACTTC
TRBD1 | few | TRBJ1-5 | TRBV5-1 | CASSLPRTGPGQPQHF | TGCGCCAGCAGCTTGCCAAGGACAGGGCCAGGGCAGCCCCAGCATTTT
TRBD2 | - | TRBJ2-1 | TRBV6-6 | CASSPGLAGADEQFF | TGTGCCAGCAGCCCCGGACTAGCGGGAGCTGATGAGCAGTTCTTC
- | few | TRBJ2-3 | TRBV12-3/TRBV12-4 | CASSLAGAPGDTQYF | TGTGCCAGCAGTTTAGCGGGGGCGCCAGGAGATACGCAGTATTTT
- | - | TRBJ1-3 | TRBV29-1 | CSVNLGNTIYF | TGCAGCGTCAACCTTGGAAACACCATATATTTT
- | few | TRBJ2-7 | TRBV7-9 | CASSPTSGSVVSYEQYF | TGTGCCAGCAGCCCTACGTCGGGTAGCGTCGTGAGTTACGAGCAGTACTTC
TRBD1 | few | TRBJ2-5 | TRBV6-2/TRBV6-3 | CASSAGQGDSETQYF | TGTGCCAGCAGTGCGGGACAGGGAGATTCAGAGACCCAGTACTTC
TRBD1 | few | TRBJ1-4 | TRBV5-1 | CASSFVAPGQGNEKLFF | TGCGCCAGCAGCTTCGTCGCACCGGGACAGGGTAATGAAAAACTGTTTTTT
TRBD1 | few | TRBJ1-1 | TRBV5-1 | CASSHRQGADTEAFF | TGCGCCAGCAGCCACAGACAGGGGGCGGATACTGAAGCTTTCTTT
- | - | TRBJ1-3 | TRBV30 | CAWSGTGAVGNTIYF | TGTGCCTGGAGTGGTACGGGGGCAGTTGGAAACACCATATATTTT
TRBD1 | - | TRBJ1-5 | TRBV7-3 | CASSLRTGAINQPQHF | TGTGCCAGCAGCTTAAGGACAGGGGCCATCAATCAGCCCCAGCATTTT
- | few | TRBJ1-3 | TRBV18 | CASSPSGYRNTIYF | TGTGCCAGCTCACCCTCCGGATACAGAAACACCATATATTTT
TRBD1 | - | TRBJ2-2 | TRBV18 | CASSPLMATGANTGELFF | TGTGCCAGCTCACCACTAATGGCGACAGGGGCTAACACCGGGGAGCTGTTTTTT
TRBD1 | - | TRBJ1-2 | TRBV12-3/TRBV12-4 | CASRYGTGDDGYTF | TGTGCCAGCAGATACGGGACAGGGGATGACGGCTACACCTTC
TRBD2 | - | TRBJ2-2 | TRBV5-4 | CASSFTGGPGTGELFF | TGTGCCAGCAGCTTTACGGGAGGGCCGGGCACCGGGGAGCTGTTTTTT
TRBD1 | few | TRBJ1-1 | TRBV12-3/TRBV12-4 | CASSPRAGGNTEAFF | TGTGCCAGCAGTCCCAGGGCAGGGGGAAACACTGAAGCTTTCTTT
- | - | TRBJ1-2 | TRBV20-1 | CSAPRPGTSSWDYGYTF | TGCAGTGCTCCCCGCCCCGGGACTAGTTCGTGGGACTATGGCTACACCTTC
TRBD1 | - | TRBJ2-1 | TRBV7-9 | CASSLAGTGPHNEQFF | TGTGCCAGCAGCTTAGCCGGGACAGGACCTCACAATGAGCAGTTCTTC
TRBD2 | few | TRBJ2-3 | TRBV5-1 | CASSLGQRGGDTQYF | TGCGCCAGCAGCTTGGGACAGCGGGGCGGCGATACGCAGTATTTT
TRBD1 | - | TRBJ1-2 | TRBV29-1 | CSVVHGTGGDVALYGYTF | TGCAGCGTTGTGCACGGGACAGGGGGCGACGTGGCCCTCTATGGCTACACCTTC
TRBD1 | - | TRBJ1-1 | TRBV12-3/TRBV12-4 | CASSLGDRGPAGTEAFF | TGTGCCAGCAGCCTGGGGGACAGGGGGCCGGCGGGCACTGAAGCTTTCTTT
- | - | TRBJ2-1 | TRBV9 | CASGGAGDNEQFF | TGTGCCAGCGGGGGGGCAGGAGACAATGAGCAGTTCTTC
TRBD2 | few | TRBJ2-3 | TRBV12-3/TRBV12-4 | CASSQLAGDADTQYF | TGTGCCAGCAGTCAACTAGCGGGAGATGCAGATACGCAGTATTTT
TRBD1 | - | TRBJ2-3 | TRBV7-6 | CASSLGGHRGKSTDTQYF | TGTGCCAGCAGCTTAGGGGGTCACAGGGGAAAGAGCACAGATACGCAGTATTTT
TRBD1 | - | TRBJ1-1 | TRBV30 | CAWSSPGERTGHTEAFF | TGTGCCTGGAGCTCTCCCGGAGAAAGGACAGGGCACACTGAAGCTTTCTTT
TRBD1 | - | TRBJ1-5 | TRBV6-1 | CASSEPTGGRNQPQHF | TGTGCCAGCAGTGAACCGACAGGGGGCCGCAATCAGCCCCAGCATTTT
- | few | TRBJ2-7 | TRBV12-3/TRBV12-4 | CASSVGGGGSYEQYF | TGTGCCAGCAGCGTCGGAGGGGGAGGCTCCTACGAGCAGTACTTC
- | few | TRBJ2-2 | TRBV6-5 | CASSRSTVNTGELFF | TGTGCCAGCAGCCGCTCGACAGTGAACACCGGGGAGCTGTTTTTT
- | few | TRBJ1-2 | TRBV12-3/TRBV12-4 | CASRGAGQTIYGYTF | TGTGCCAGCAGGGGGGCCGGACAGACCATCTATGGCTACACCTTC
- | few | TRBJ2-7 | TRBV13 | CASSSQTRVHEQYF | TGTGCCAGCAGCTCCCAGACCCGGGTCCACGAGCAGTACTTC
TRBD2 | many | TRBJ2-5 | TRBV7-2 | CASSLYLAGGENQETQYF | TGTGCCAGCAGCTTATACCTAGCGGGGGGCGAAAACCAAGAGACCCAGTACTTC
TRBD2 | few | TRBJ2-5 | TRBV12-3/TRBV12-4 | CASSFGLAGPQETQYF | TGTGCCAGCAGTTTTGGCCTAGCGGGGCCCCAAGAGACCCAGTACTTC
- | few | TRBJ2-5 | TRBV29-1 | CSVVGGDTPQETQYF | TGCAGCGTTGTAGGCGGAGACACGCCTCAAGAGACCCAGTACTTC
- | - | TRBJ1-2 | TRBV18 | CASSPVSNRAQGPYGYTF | TGTGCCAGCTCACCAGTATCGAACAGAGCCCAGGGGCCCTATGGCTACACCTTC
TRBD2 | - | TRBJ2-1 | TRBV3-1 | CASSLVAGGLPLNSYNEQFF | TGTGCCAGCAGCCTTGTAGCGGGGGGCCTTCCTCTGAACTCCTACAATGAGCAGTTCTTC
- | - | TRBJ1-3 | TRBV7-2 | CASSLGWGDTIYF | TGTGCCAGCAGCCTCGGATGGGGGGACACCATATATTTT